This TCR beta chain was retrieved from a study of T cells in Graves' hyperthyroidism and ophthalmopathy. It was considered stable Graves' hyperthyroidism when ophthalmopathy did not progress within 18 months. Thyroid ultrasound, orbital computed tomography, clinical symptoms, and serum thyroxine and TRAb underpinned diagnoses. What was amplified from RNA transcripts were TCR beta CDR3 regions. First-round RT-PCR with HTBI primers amplified the TCR CDR3 region. TCRdb re-called the multiplex PCR reads with MiXCR, one entry per CDR3 protein. The data contain over 450,000 distinct CDR3 sequences, roughly an eighth of them seen just once; the ten biggest clones take up less than 20%. There are 17 residues in the CDR3. After removal of 7 bases from V and 5 bases from J, the junction contained 17 bases not matched to a gene. Germline lookup yields CDR1 MNHNS and CDR2 SASEGT.

Material for sequencing was blood. The J gene is TRBJ2-7, the V gene TRBV6-1; the match to TRBD2 covers 10 bases. The sequence derives from a woman in her late teens or twenties with Graves' hyperthyroidism. As DNA, the CDR3 is TGTGCCAGCAATGCACTCAGGCGGGCTAGCGGGAGACACGAGCAGTACGTC. Translation gives CASNALRRASGRHEQYV.